This record concerns one T cell receptor (beta chain) sequence. Its antigen is unknown. The data were produced by immunoSEQ multiplex PCR, yet TCRdb's version contains in-frame clones alone and is incomplete. Found here are tens of thousands of clones, roughly 88% of them singletons; the top ten hold 3.5% to 4.5%. The source of the sample is a study of OX40 agonist ivuxolimab in advanced cancers. Overall study: Every 2 weeks, patients received ivuxolimab intravenously, dosed at 0.01 to 10 mg/kg.

Study-level findings and limits: Among the lowest peripheral clonal expansion occurred in 0.1-3.0 mg/kg partial responders.

Germline V gene lookup returns CDR1 SGHRS and CDR2 YFSETQ. Between the trimmed V and J ends, which lost 5 bases and 3 bases, there was a span of 7 bases. This CDR3 spans 12 amino acids. This TCR was recovered from an adult with an advanced solid tumor such as melanoma, head and neck, liver or kidney cancer. Sample: CD4+ or CD8+ T cells sorted from blood, taken in a trial of the OX40 agonist ivuxolimab. The chain joins TRBV5-1 to TRBJ2-3; no firm D call. This CDR3 reads CASRTLTDTQYF. The CDR3 DNA reads as TGCGCCAGCAGGACACTTACAGATACGCAGTATTTT.